This note documents a single T cell receptor beta chain sequence. No antigen is known for it. Per-nucleotide qualities are absent, and no much larger clonotype sits a single base away. Only healthy Caucasian donors were included. The twin cohort comprised three pairs of female monozygotic twins, all aged roughly 18 to 30 years. Peripheral blood mononuclear cells were used as the source from which RNA for TCR libraries was isolated. The sample originates from a study of identical twins (dated by TCRdb to about 2016). About the study as a whole: To test whether fetal clonotypes persist, this study deep-sequenced TCR alpha and beta repertoires from monozygotic twins, from unrelated adults of various ages, and from cord blood. To rule out contamination, the twin experiments were replicated at different times with different library preparation protocols.

The method behind the library was 5' RACE. Sequencing was carried out with an Illumina HiSeq 2000. A universal primer binding site was introduced by template switching, and a unique molecular identifier was present in the final cDNA, enabling accurate counting of TCR cDNA molecules. First-strand cDNA for TCR alpha and beta chains was synthesized from specific primers in the conserved constant-segment region. To control for contamination, every cDNA library carried two barcodes: a SMART-Mk sample barcode plus Illumina barcodes. TruSeq adapter sequences along with Illumina sample barcodes were introduced in two successive PCR steps. The TCR alpha and beta cDNA libraries were sequenced on the Illumina HiSeq platform using custom primers. On the study's bioinformatics: Raw reads were processed with MiGEC to extract unique molecular identifiers, and MiXCR was used to determine CDR3 positions. For each individual, recombination models were inferred using an EM algorithm with the repgenHMM and IGoR tools. Shared clonotype analysis was performed with the tcR package in R, normalizing sharing by the product of cloneset sizes. To study raw recombination without the effects of thymic and clonal selection, out-of-frame nonproductive sequences were analyzed. In TCRdb, the public reads were trimmed at Q25 with fastp and aligned with MiXCR, with productive beta chains retained. Merged by CDR3 protein, the rows form single entries marked with the most common genes and DNA. TCRdb, not the authors, supplied the V and J calls. The sample data list about 890,000 distinct CDR3 sequences, and about 12% of these were observed just once. The ten largest clonotypes hold roughly 1.5% of the sample.

CDR1 is given as SGHDN and CDR2 as FVKESK, both from the germline V gene. There are 12 amino acids in the CDR3, from cysteine to phenylalanine inclusive. Only the CDR3 DNA stays, 36 bases, in frame from base 1. V is clipped by 1 base and J by 8 bases, and the sequence between their germline boundaries is 6 bases long. Results and caveats for the whole study, not just this receptor: Excess twin sharing in beta out-of-frame sequences was weaker because fewer shared sequences lowered the signal-to-noise ratio. In monozygotic twins, out-of-frame TCR alpha sharing was systematically underestimated by recombination models, although the models agreed with sharing between unrelated individuals. Compared with coincidental sharing between unrelated individuals, out-of-frame TCR alpha sequences shared between twins had an excess of sequences with low generation probability. Abundant cord blood beta clonotypes carried fewer insertions; young adult naive repertoires showed a weaker similar trend, while memory repertoires showed none. Invariant T cells such as MAIT and iNKT could partly confound zero-insertion analyses, though diverse VJ usage argued against this for most clonotypes. Conclusions relied on cross-sectional statistical analysis, since the same donors could not be followed over many years.

The data were also submitted as part of a second study, on yellow fever vaccine responses in identical twins. The second study reports: According to the authors, the vaccine-induced T cell response in identical twins seemed to be partly convergent and partly specific to each individual. In the study, vaccine-responding T cell clones were precisely tracked in identical twins.

The rearranged segments are TRBV14 and TRBJ2-1; the D gene cannot be named for sure. The specimen was PBMCs. The sequence came from a woman younger than 35 in good health. The CDR3: CASSQVPDEQFF. The DNA sequence is given as TGTGCCAGCAGCCAAGTCCCCGATGAGCAGTTCTTC.